The source of this T cell receptor beta chain is a study of T cell repertoires in cytomegalovirus infection. In this sample, this clonotype turned up a few times. The target antigen is unknown. TCRdb reprocessed the reads with MiXCR, giving one entry per CDR3 protein. Of tens of thousands of distinct CDR3 sequences listed, approximately 24% were seen once; the top ten hold 50%. The V and J ends lost 6 bases and 6 bases, in that order; junction bases with no gene match: 4. The CDR3 consists of 13 residues. CDR1 is MDHEN, CDR2 SYDVKM, per germline. Sequences were derived from CD8+ T cells from cultured PBMCs, sampled from culture after CMV antigen stimulation. The chain is built from TRBV28 and TRBJ2-7; 11 positions agree with TRBD2. This sequence originates from a human donor in good health (CMV status not recorded). Some clones in this sample may be carry-over from other donors' samples. CDR3 protein: CASRRLAGPEQYF. CDR3 DNA sequence: TGTGCCAGCAGGAGACTAGCGGGGCCCGAGCAGTACTTC.